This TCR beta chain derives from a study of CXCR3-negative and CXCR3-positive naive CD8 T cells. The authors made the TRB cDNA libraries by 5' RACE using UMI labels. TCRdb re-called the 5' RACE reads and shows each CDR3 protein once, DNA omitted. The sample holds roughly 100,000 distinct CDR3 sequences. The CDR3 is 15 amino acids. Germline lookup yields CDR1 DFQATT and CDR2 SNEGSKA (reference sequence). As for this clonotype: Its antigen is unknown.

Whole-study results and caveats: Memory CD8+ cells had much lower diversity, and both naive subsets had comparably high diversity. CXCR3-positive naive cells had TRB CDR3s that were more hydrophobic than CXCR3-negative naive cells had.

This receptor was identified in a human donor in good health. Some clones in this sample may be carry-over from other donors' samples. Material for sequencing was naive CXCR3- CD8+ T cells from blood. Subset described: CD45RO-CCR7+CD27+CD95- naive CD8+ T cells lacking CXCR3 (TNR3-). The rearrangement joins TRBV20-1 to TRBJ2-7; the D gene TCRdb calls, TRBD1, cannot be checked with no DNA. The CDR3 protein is CSARDRGTAKWEQYF.